This TCR beta chain derives from a study of blood T cells in healthy people across ages. Alongside a J-beta primer mix, a sample-barcoded 5' primer served in a second PCR lasting roughly 6 to 12 cycles. TCRdb analysed the 5' RACE reads with MiXCR anew, one entry per CDR3 protein. The sample shows about 730,000 distinct CDR3 sequences, roughly 44% of them seen only once. This clonotype was detected a few times. The CDR3 is made up of 16 amino acids. Unmatched junction bases numbered 9, after V lost 7 bases and J lost 6 bases. Germline V gives CDR1 KGHSH, CDR2 LQKENI. This chain uses TRBV18 with TRBJ2-3; 14 nucleotides match TRBD2. The sequenced material came from blood. The source of this sequence is a woman in her sixties in good health. This CDR3 reads CASLGLAGDSADTQYF. DNA for the CDR3: TGTGCCAGCTTGGGACTAGCGGGAGATTCAGCGGATACGCAGTATTTT.